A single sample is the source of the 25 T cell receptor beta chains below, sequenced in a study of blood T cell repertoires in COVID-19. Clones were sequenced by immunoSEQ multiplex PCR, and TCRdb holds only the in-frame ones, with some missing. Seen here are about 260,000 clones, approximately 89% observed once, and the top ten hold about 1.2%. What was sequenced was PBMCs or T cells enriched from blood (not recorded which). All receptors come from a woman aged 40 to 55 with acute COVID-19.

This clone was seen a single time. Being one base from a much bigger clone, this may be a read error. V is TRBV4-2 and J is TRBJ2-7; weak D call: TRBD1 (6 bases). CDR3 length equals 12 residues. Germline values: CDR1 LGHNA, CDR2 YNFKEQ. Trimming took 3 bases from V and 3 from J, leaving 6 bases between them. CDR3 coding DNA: TGTGCCAGCAGCCAGACAGGCTACGAGCAGTACTTC. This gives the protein CASSQTGYEQYF.

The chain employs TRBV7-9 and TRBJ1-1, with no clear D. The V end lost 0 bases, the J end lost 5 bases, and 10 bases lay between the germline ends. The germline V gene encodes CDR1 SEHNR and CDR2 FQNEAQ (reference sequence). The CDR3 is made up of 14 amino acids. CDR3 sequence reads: CASSLAAVRTEAFF. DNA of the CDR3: TGTGCCAGCAGCTTAGCGGCAGTACGAACTGAAGCTTTCTTT.

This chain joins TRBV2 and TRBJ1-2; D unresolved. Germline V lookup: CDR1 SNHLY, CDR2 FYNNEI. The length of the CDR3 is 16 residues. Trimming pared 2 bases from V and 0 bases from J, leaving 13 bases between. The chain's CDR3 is CASSERRTVTNYGYTF. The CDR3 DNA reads TGTGCCAGCAGTGAAAGGAGGACGGTGACTAACTATGGCTACACCTTC.

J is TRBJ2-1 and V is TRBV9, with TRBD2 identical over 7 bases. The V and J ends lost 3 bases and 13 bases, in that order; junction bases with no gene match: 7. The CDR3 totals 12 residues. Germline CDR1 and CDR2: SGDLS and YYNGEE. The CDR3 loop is CASSAWSGGQFF. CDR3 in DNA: TGTGCCAGCAGCGCCTGGTCGGGGGGACAGTTCTTC.

CDR3 amino acids: CASSQRNKNIQYF. Here the CDR3 DNA reads TGTGCCAGCAGTCAGCGGAACAAAAACATTCAGTACTTC. The chain is built from TRBV12-3 or TRBV12-4 and TRBJ2-4; weak D call: TRBD2 (5 bases). Trimming cost V 5 bases and J 3 bases, with 8 bases left between them. CDR3 length: 13 residues.

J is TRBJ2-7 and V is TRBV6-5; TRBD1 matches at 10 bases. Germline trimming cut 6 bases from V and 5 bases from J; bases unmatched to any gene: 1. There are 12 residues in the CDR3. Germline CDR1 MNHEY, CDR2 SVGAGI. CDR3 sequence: CASSGQGDEQYF. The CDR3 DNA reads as TGTGCCAGCAGCGGACAGGGGGACGAGCAGTACTTC.

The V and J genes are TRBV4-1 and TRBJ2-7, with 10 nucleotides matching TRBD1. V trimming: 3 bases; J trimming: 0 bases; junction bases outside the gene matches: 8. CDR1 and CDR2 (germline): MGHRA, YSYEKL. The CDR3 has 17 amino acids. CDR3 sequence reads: CASSQARDRGSSYEQYF. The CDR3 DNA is TGCGCCAGCAGCCAGGCCCGGGACAGGGGAAGCTCCTACGAGCAGTACTTC.

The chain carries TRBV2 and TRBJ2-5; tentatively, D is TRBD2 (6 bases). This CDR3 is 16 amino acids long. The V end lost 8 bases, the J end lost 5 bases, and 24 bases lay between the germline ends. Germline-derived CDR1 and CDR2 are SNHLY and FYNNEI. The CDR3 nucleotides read TGTGCCAGCTCATTCGGCGGGGATCACGGGGGTGAGACCCAGTACTTC. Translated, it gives CASSFGGDHGGETQYF.

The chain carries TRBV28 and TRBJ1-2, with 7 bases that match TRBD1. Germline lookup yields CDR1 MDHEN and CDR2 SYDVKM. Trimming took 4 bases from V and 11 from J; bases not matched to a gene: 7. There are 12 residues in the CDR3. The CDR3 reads CASSSTGVGYTF. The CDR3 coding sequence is TGTGCCAGCAGTTCAACAGGGGTAGGTTACACCTTC.

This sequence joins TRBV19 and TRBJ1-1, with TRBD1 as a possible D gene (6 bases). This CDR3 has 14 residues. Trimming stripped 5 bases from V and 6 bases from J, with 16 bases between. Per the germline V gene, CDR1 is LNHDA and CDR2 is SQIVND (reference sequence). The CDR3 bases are TGTGCCAGTAGTGCACAGGGTGAGAGCCCTGAAGCTTTCTTT. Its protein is CASSAQGESPEAFF.

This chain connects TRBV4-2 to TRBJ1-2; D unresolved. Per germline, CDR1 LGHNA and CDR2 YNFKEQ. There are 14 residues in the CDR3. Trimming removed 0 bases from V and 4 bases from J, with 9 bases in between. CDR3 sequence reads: CASSQDGTVYGYTF. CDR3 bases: TGTGCCAGCAGCCAAGATGGCACAGTCTATGGCTACACCTTC.

The CDR3 DNA follows: TGTGCCAGCAGTGCCACCAGGATTAACTATGGCTACACCTTC. Protein sequence: CASSATRINYGYTF. The rearrangement joins TRBV2 to TRBJ1-2; D remains unclear. Trimming removed 4 bases from V and 1 base from J, with 10 bases in between. The CDR3 runs to 14 residues. The germline gives CDR1 SNHLY, CDR2 FYNNEI.

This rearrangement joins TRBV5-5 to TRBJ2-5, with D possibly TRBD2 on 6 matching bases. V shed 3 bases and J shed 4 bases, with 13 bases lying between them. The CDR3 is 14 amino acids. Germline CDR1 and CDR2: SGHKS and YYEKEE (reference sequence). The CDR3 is CASSYGVEGETQYF. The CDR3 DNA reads TGTGCCAGCAGCTACGGAGTGGAGGGAGAGACCCAGTACTTC.

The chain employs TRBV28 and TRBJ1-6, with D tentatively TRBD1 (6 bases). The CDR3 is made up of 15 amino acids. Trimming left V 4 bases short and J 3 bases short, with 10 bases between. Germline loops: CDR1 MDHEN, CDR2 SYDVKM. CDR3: CASSSGQIYNSPLHF. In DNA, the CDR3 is TGTGCCAGCAGTTCGGGACAAATCTATAATTCACCCCTCCACTTT.

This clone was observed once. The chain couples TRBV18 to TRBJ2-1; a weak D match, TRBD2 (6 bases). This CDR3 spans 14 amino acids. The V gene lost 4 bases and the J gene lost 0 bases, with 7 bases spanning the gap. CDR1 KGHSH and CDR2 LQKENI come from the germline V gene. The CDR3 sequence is CASSLGSSYNEQFF. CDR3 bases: TGTGCCAGCTCACTCGGGAGCTCCTACAATGAGCAGTTCTTC.

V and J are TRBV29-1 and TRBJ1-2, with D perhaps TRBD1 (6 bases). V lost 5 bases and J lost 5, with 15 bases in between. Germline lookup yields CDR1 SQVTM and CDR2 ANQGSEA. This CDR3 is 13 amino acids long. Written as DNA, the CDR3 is TGCAGCGTTAAAACCGGGGGGCCTTATGGCTACACCTTC. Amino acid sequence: CSVKTGGPYGYTF.

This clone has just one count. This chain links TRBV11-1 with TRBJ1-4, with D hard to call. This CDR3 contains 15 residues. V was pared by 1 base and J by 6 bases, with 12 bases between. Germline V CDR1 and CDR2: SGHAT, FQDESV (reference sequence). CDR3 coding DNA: TGTGCCAGCAGCTTAGGGACTGGGCCGCATGAAAAACTGTTTTTT. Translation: CASSLGTGPHEKLFF.

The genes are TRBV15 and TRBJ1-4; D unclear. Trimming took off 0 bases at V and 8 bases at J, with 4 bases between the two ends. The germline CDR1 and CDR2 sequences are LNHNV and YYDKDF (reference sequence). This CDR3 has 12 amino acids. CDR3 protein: CATSRDSEKLFF. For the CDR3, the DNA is TGTGCCACCAGCAGAGATTCGGAAAAACTGTTTTTT.

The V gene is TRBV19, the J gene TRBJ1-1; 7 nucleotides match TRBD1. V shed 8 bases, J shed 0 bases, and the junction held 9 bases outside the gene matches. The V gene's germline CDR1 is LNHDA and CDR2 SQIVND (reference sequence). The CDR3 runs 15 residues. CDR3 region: CASRTQQGLNTEAFF. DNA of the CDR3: TGTGCCAGTCGCACCCAACAGGGGTTGAACACTGAAGCTTTCTTT. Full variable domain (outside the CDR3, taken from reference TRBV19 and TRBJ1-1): DGGITQSPKYLFRKEGQNVTLSCEQNLNHDAMYWYRQDPGQGLRLIYYSQIVNDFQKGDIAEGYSVSREKKESFPLTVTSAQKNPTAFYLCASRTQQGLNTEAFFGQGTRLTVV.

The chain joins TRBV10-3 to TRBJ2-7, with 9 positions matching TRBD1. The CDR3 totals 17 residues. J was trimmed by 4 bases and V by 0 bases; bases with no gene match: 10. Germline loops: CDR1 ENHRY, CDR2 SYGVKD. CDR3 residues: CAISESFCTGGPYEQYF. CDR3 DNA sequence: TGTGCCATCAGTGAGTCGTTTTGTACAGGGGGCCCGTACGAGCAGTACTTC.

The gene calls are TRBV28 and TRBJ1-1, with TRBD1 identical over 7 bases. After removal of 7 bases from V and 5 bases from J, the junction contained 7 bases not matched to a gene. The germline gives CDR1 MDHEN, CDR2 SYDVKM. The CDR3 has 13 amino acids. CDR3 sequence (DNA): TGTGCCAGCAAAACAGGGGACGGGACTGAAGCTTTCTTT. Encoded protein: CASKTGDGTEAFF.

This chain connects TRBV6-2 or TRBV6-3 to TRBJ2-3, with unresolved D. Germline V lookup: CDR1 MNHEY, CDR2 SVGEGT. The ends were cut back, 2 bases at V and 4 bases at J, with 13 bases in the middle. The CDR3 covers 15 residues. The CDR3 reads CASSYLGRGADTQYF. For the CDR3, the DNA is TGTGCCAGCAGTTACCTAGGTCGTGGTGCAGATACGCAGTATTTT.

In DNA form, the CDR3 reads TGTGCCAGCAGCCCACTAGCGGGAACATACAATGAGCAGTTCTTC. It specifies CASSPLAGTYNEQFF. This chain uses TRBV9 with TRBJ2-1, with 10 bases lining up with TRBD2. This CDR3 region has 15 residues. J was trimmed by 4 bases and V by 4 bases; bases with no gene match: 5. The V gene's germline CDR1 is SGDLS and CDR2 YYNGEE.

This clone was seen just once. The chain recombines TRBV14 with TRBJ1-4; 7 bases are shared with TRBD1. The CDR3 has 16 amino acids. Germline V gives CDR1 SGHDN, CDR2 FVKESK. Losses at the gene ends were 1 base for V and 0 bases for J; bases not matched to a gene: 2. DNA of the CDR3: TGTGCCAGCAGCCAAGTAACAGGGGCAACTAATGAAAAACTGTTTTTT. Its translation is CASSQVTGATNEKLFF.

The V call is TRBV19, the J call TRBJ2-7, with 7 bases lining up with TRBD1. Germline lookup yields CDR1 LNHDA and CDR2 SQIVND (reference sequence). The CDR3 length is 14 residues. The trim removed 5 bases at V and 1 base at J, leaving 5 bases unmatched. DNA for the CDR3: TGTGCCAGTAGTTTCCGGGACAGATCCTACGAGCAGTACGTC. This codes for CASSFRDRSYEQYV.